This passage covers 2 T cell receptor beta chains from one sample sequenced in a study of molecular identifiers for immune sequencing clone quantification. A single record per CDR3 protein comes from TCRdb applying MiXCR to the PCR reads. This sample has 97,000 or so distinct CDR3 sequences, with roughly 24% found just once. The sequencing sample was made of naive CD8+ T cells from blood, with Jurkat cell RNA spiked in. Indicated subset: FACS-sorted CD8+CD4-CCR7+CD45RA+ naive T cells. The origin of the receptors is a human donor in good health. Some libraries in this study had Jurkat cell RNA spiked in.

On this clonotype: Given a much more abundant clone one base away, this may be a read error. The CDR3, as DNA: TGTGCCAGCAGCCGAGAATTTTTGGCCACTGAAGCTTTCTTT. Protein sequence: CASSREFLATEAFF. The rearrangement uses TRBV4-2 and TRBJ1-1; D unresolved. Germline assignment: CDR1 LGHNA and CDR2 YNFKEQ. The CDR3 contains 14 residues. Trimming took off 4 bases at V and 4 bases at J, with 13 bases between the two ends.

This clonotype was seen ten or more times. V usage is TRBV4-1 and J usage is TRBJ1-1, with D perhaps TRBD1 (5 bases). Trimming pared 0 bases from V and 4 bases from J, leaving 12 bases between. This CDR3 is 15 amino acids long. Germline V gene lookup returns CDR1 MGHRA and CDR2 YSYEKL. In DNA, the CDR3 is TGCGCCAGCAGCCAAGATTGGCAGGGTGGCACTGAAGCTTTCTTT. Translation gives CASSQDWQGGTEAFF.